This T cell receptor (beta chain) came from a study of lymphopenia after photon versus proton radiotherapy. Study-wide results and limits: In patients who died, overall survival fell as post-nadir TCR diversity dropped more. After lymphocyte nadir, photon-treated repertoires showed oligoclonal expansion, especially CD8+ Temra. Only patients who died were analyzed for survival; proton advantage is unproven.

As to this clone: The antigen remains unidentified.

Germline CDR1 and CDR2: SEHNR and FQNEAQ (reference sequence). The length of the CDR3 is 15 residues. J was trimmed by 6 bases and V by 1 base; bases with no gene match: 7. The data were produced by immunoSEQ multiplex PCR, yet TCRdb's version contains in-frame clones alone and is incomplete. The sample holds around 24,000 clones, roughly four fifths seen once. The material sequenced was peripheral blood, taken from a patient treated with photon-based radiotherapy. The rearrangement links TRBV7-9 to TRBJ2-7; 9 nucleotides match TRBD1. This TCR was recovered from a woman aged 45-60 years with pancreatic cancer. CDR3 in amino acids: CASSLDGTGIGEQYF. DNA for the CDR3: TGTGCCAGCAGCTTAGACGGGACAGGGATCGGCGAGCAGTACTTC.